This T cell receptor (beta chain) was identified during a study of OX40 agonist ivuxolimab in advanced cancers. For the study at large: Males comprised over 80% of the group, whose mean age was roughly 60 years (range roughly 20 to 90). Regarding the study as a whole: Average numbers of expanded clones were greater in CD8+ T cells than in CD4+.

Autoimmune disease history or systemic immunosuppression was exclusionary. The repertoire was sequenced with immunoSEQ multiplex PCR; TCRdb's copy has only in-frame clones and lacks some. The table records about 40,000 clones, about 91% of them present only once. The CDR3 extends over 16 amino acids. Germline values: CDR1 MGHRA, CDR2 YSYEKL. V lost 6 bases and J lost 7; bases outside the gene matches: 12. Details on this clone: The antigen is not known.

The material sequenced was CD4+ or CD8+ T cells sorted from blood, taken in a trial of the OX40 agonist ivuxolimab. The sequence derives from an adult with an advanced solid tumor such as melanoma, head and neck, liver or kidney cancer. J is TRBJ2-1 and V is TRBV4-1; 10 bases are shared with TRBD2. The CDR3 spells CASRPETGTSVNEQFF. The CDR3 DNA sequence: TGCGCCAGCAGACCTGAAACAGGGACTAGCGTTAATGAGCAGTTCTTC.